This T cell receptor beta chain was sequenced for a study of post-analysis software for immune sequencing data. About the research overall: Recorded disease courses covered relapsing-remitting, secondary progressive and progressive-relapsing multiple sclerosis. Some patients had no subtype annotation.

Incorporated into the TCR beta cDNA libraries were unique molecular identifiers, which served to reduce PCR and sequencing biases. About 500,000 cDNA molecules were obtained per 1 to 10 million input T cells. Each CDR3 protein is one row after TCRdb ran MiXCR on the PCR reads. The repertoire holds some 890,000 distinct CDR3 sequences, with under 70% as singletons. Regarding the study as a whole: Controls significantly exceeded multiple sclerosis patients in normalized Chao1 diversity.

To note about this clonotype: As yet, its antigen is unknown.

The receptor was derived from a girl aged 10 to 17 with multiple sclerosis. Specimen: blood.

The CDR3, as DNA: TGCAGCGTAGGATCCAAAGAGACCCAGTACTTC. Amino acid sequence: CSVGSKETQYF. The chain recombines TRBV29-1 with TRBJ2-5; D is uncertain. This CDR3 region has 11 residues. Germline CDR1 is SQVTM and CDR2 is ANQGSEA. V was shortened by 6 bases and J by 3 bases, with 8 bases between the two germline ends.